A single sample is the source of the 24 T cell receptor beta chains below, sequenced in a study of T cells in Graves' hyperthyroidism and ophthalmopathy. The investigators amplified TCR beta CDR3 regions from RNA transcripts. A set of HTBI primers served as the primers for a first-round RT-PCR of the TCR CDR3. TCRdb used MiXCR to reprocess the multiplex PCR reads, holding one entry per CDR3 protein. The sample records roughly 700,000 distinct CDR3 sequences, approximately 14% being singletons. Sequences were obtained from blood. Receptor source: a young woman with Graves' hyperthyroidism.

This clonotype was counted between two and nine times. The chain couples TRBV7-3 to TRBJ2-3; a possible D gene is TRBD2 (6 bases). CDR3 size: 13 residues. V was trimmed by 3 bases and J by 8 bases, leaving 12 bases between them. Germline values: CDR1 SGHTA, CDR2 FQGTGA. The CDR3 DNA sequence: TGTGCCAGCAGCTTGAGGGAGGCAAGTACGCAGTATTTT. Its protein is CASSLREASTQYF.

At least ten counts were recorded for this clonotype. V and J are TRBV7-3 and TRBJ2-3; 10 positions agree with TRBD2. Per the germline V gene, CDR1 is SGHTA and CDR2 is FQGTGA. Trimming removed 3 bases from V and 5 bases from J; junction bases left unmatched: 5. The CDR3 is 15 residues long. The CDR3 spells CASSFTSGARDTQYF. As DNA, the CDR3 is TGTGCCAGCAGCTTTACTAGCGGGGCGAGAGATACGCAGTATTTT.

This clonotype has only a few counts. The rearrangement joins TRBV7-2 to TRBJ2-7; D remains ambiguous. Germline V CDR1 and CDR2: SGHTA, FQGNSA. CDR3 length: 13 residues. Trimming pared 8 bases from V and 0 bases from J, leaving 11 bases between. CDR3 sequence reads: CASLDLISYEQYF. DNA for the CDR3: TGTGCCAGCTTAGACCTTATCTCCTACGAGCAGTACTTC.

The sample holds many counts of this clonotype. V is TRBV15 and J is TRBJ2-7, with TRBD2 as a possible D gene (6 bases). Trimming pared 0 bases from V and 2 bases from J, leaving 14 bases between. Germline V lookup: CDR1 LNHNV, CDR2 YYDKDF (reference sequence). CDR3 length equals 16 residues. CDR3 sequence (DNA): TGTGCCACCAGCAGAGATGGAGGGGTCTTCGCCTACGAGCAGTACTTC. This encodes CATSRDGGVFAYEQYF.

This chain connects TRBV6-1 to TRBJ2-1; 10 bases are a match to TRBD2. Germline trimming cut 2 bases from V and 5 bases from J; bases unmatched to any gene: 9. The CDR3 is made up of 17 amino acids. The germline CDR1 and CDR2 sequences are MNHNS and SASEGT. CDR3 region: CASSEYPLAGLNNEQFF. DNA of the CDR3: TGTGCCAGCAGTGAATACCCACTAGCGGGACTTAACAATGAGCAGTTCTTC.

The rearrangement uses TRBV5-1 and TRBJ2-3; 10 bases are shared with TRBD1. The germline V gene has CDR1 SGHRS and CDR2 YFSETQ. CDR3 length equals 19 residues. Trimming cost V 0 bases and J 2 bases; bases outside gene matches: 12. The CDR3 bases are TGCGCCAGCAGCTTGGATCCGGGACAGGGGAGGCGGAACACAGATACGCAGTATTTT. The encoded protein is CASSLDPGQGRRNTDTQYF.

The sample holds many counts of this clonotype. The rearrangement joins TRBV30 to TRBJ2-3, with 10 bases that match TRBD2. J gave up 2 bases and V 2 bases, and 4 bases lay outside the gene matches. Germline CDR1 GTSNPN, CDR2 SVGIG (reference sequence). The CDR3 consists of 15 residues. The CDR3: CAWSLAGGFTDTQYF. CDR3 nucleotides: TGTGCCTGGAGTTTAGCGGGAGGTTTCACAGATACGCAGTATTTT.

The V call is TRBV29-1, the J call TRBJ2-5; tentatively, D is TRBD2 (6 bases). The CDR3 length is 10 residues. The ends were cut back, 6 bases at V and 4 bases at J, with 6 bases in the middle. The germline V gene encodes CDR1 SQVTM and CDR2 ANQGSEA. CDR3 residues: CSVAGETQYF. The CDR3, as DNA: TGCAGCGTAGCGGGAGAGACCCAGTACTTC.

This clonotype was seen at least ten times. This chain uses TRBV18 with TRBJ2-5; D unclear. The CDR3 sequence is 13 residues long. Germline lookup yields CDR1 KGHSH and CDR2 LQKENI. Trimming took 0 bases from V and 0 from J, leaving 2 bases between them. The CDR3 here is CASSPPDQETQYF. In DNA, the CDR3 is TGTGCCAGCTCACCACCGGACCAAGAGACCCAGTACTTC.

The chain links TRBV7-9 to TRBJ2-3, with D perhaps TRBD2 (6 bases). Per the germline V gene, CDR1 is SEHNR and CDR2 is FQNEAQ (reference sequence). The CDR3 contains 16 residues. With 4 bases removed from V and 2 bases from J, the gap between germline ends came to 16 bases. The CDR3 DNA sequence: TGTGCCAGCAGCTACTGGGCCGGGAGCCCCACAGATACGCAGTATTTT. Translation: CASSYWAGSPTDTQYF.

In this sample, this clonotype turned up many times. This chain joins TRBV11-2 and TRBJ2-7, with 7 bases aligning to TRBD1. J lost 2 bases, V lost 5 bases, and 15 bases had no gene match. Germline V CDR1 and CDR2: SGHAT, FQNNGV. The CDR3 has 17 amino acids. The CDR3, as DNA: TGTGCCAGCAGCCCCCGCTCAGACAGGGCTATAACCTACGAGCAGTACTTC. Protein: CASSPRSDRAITYEQYF. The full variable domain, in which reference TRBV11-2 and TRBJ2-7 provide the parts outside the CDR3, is EAGVAQSPRYKIIEKRQSVAFWCNPISGHATLYWYQQILGQGPKLLIQFQNNGVVDDSQLPKDRFSAERLKGVDSTLKIQPAKLEDSAVYLCASSPRSDRAITYEQYFGPGTRLTVT.

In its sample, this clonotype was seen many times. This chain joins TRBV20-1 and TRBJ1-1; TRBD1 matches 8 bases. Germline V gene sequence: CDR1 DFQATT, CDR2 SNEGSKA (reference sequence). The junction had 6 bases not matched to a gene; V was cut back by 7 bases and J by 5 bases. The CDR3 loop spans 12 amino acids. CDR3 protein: CSGAQGDTEAFF. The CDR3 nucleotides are TGCAGTGGCGCACAGGGGGATACTGAAGCTTTCTTT.

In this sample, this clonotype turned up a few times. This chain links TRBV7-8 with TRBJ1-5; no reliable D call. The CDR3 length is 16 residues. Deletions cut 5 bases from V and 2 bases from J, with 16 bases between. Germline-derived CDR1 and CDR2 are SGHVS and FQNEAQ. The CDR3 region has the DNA TGTGCCAGCAGCCCAGAGTGGCTTAGTGGCAATCAGCCCCAGCATTTT. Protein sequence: CASSPEWLSGNQPQHF.

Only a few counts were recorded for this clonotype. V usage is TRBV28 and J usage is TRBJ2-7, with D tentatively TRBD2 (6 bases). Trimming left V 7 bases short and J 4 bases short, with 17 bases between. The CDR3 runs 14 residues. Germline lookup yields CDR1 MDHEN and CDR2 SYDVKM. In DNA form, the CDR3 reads TGTGCCAGCAAGTCGTACCGGGAGAGGTACGAGCAGTACTTC. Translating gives CASKSYRERYEQYF.

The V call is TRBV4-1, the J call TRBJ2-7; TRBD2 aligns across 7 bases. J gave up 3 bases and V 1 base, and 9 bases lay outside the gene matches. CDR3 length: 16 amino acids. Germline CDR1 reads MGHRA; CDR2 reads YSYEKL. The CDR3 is CASSQGELADYYEQYF. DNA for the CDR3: TGCGCCAGCAGCCAAGGGGAGCTAGCGGACTACTACGAGCAGTACTTC.

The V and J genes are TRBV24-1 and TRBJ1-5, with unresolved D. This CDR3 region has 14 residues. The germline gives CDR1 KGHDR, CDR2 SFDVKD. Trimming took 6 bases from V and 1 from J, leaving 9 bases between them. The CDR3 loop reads CATSWAGSNQPQHF. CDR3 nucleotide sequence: TGTGCCACCAGTTGGGCCGGCAGCAATCAGCCCCAGCATTTT.

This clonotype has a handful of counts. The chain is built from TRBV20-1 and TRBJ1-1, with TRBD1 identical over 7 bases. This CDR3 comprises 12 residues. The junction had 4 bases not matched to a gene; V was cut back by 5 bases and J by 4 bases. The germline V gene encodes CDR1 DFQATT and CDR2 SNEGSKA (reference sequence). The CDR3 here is CSAFRQGTEAFF. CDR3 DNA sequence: TGCAGTGCTTTCAGACAGGGCACTGAAGCTTTCTTT.

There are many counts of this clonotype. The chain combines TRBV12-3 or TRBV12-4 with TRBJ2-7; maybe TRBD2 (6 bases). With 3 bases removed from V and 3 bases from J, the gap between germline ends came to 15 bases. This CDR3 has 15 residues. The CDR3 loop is CASSLGGLANYEQYF. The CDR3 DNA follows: TGTGCCAGCAGTTTGGGCGGGCTAGCGAACTACGAGCAGTACTTC.

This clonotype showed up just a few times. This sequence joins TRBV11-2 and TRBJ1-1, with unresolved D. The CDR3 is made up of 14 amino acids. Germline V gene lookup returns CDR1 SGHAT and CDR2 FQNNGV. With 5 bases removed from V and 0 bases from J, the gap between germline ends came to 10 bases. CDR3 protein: CASSIRVLNTEAFF. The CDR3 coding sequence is TGTGCCAGCAGCATCCGGGTCCTGAACACTGAAGCTTTCTTT.

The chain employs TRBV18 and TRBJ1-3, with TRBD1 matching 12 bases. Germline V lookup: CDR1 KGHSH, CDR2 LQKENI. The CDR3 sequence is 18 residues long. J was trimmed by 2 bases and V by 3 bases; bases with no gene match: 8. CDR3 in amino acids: CASSPGQGAKEPGNTIYF. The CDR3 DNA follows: TGTGCCAGCTCACCGGGACAGGGGGCCAAGGAACCTGGAAACACCATATATTTT.

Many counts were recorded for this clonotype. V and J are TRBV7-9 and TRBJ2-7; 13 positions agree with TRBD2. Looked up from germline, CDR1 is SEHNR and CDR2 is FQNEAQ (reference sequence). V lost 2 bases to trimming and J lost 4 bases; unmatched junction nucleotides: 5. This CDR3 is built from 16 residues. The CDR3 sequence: CASSLRGLAGSYEQYF. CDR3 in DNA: TGTGCCAGCAGCTTAAGGGGACTAGCGGGATCATACGAGCAGTACTTC.

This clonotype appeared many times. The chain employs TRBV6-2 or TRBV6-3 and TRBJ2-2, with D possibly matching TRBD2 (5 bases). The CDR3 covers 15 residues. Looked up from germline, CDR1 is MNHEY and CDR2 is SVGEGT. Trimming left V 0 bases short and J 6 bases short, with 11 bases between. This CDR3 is CASSYSRGSAGELFF. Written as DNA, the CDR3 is TGTGCCAGCAGTTACTCGAGAGGGAGTGCCGGGGAGCTGTTTTTT.

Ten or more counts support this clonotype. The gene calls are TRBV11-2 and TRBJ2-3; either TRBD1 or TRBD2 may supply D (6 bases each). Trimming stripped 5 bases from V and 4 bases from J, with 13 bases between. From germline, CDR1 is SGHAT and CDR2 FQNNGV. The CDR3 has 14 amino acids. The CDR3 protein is CASSTRGGPDTQYF. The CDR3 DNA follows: TGTGCCAGCAGCACCCGAGGGGGGCCAGATACGCAGTATTTT.

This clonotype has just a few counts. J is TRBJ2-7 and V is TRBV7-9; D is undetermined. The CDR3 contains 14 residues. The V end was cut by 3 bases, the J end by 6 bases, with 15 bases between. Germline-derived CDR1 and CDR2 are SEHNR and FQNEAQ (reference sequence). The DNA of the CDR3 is TGTGCCAGCAGCTTGGGGTCCTACACCGGCGAGCAGTACTTC. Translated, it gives CASSLGSYTGEQYF.